This T cell receptor beta chain is drawn from a study of OX40 agonist ivuxolimab in advanced cancers. Background on the study: Dose-escalation patients were diagnosed with hepatocellular carcinoma, melanoma, renal cell cancer or head and neck cancer. Patients achieving partial responses numbered three: one hepatocellular carcinoma case and two cutaneous melanoma cases.

Sequencing used immunoSEQ multiplex PCR; TCRdb keeps in-frame clones, though not all of them. The table lists under 100,000 clones, about nine tenths of them singletons. J was trimmed by 4 bases and V by 0 bases; bases with no gene match: 6. CDR3 size: 17 residues. Germline CDR1 SGHTS, CDR2 YDEGEE. Cycle 7 day 1, cycle 4 day 1, and baseline were the timepoints at which blood was sampled. This receptor was obtained from an adult with an advanced solid tumor such as melanoma, head and neck, liver or kidney cancer. This rearrangement joins TRBV5-8 to TRBJ2-1; 11 bases match TRBD2. The sequencing used CD4+ or CD8+ T cells sorted from blood, collected in a trial of the OX40 agonist ivuxolimab. The CDR3 region has the DNA TGTGCCAGCAGCTTGGTGGTAGCGGGGGGGGTTTACAATGAGCAGTTCTTC. This gives the protein CASSLVVAGGVYNEQFF. The entire variable domain, with the rest obtained from reference TRBV5-8 and TRBJ2-1, is as follows: EAGVTQSPTHLIKTRGQQATLRCSPISGHTSVYWYQQALGLGLQFLLWYDEGEERNRGNFPPRFSGRQFPNYSSELNVNALELEDSALYLCASSLVVAGGVYNEQFFGPGTRLTVL.